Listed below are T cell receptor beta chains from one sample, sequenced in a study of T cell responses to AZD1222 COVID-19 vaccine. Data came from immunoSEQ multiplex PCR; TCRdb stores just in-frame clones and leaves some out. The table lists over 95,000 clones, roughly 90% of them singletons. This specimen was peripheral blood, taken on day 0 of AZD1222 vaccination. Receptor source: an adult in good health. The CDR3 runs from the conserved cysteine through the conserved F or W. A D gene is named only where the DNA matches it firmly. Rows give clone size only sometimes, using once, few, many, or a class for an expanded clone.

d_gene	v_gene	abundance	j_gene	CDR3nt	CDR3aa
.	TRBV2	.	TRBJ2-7	TGTGCCAGCAGGAGACGGACGGACTCCTACGAGCAGTACTTC	CASRRRTDSYEQYF
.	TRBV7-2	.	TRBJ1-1	TGTGCCAGCAGCTTAGCAGGAACTGAAGCTTTCTTT	CASSLAGTEAFF
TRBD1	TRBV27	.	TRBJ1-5	TGTGCCAGCAGTTTATATCTGGGACAGGGGGCCTTTGGTCAGCCCCAGCATTTT	CASSLYLGQGAFGQPQHF
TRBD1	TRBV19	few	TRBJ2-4	TGTGCCAGTAGTCCGGGACAGGGGAGCTGGAGTCCAAACATTCAGTACTTC	CASSPGQGSWSPNIQYF
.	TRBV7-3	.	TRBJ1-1	TGTGCCAGCAGCTCCTCCCTGACGGTGGGCACTGAAGCTTTCTTT	CASSSSLTVGTEAFF
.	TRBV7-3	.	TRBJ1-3	TGTGCCAGCAGCTTATCCGGCGGGAGCTCTGGAAACACCATATATTTT	CASSLSGGSSGNTIYF
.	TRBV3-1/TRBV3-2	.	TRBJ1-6	TGTGCCAGCAGCCAACGACAGGAGAGGTCACCCCTCCACTTT	CASSQRQERSPLHF
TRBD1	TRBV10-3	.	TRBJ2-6	TGTGCCATCAGTGAGCCGACAGGGGGCACTGGGGCCAACGTCCTGACTTTC	CAISEPTGGTGANVLTF
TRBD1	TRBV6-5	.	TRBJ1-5	TGTGCCAGCAGCCGAATACAGGGGTCGGGTCAGCCCCAGCATTTT	CASSRIQGSGQPQHF
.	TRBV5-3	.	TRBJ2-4	TGTGCCAGAAATCCGGCCCTAGCGCCGATAGCCAAAAACATTCAGTACTTC	CARNPALAPIAKNIQYF
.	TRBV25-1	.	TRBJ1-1	TGTGCCAGCAACTGGGGGACGGGGAACACTGAAGCTTTCTTT	CASNWGTGNTEAFF
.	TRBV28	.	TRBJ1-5	TGTGCCAGCAGTTTAGTGAAAGTAAGTTTGGGCAATCAGCCCCAGCATTTT	CASSLVKVSLGNQPQHF
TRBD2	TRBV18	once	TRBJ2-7	TGTGCCAGCTCCCTTGCTAGCGGTCTTACCGAGCAGTACTTC	CASSLASGLTEQYF
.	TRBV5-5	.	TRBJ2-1	TGTGCCAGCAGCTCCGGGGGCGGACTAACGTACAATGAGCAGTTCTTC	CASSSGGGLTYNEQFF
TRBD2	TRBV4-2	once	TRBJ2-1	TGTGCCAGCAGCCCTGGAGCGGGAGGGCCTTACAATGAGCAGTTCTTC	CASSPGAGGPYNEQFF
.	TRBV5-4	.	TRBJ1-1	TGTGCCAGCAGCTTGATAGGAGTGAACACTGAAGCTTTCTTT	CASSLIGVNTEAFF
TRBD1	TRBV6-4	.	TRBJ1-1	TGTGCCAGCAGTGTTACTCCAGGGGGGAACACTGAAGCTTTCTTT	CASSVTPGGNTEAFF
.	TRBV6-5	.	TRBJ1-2	TGTGCCAGCAGTTACTCTGGCTATGGCTACACCTTC	CASSYSGYGYTF
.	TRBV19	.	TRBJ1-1	TGTGCCAGTAGTGCCAGCATGAACACTGAAGCTTTCTTT	CASSASMNTEAFF
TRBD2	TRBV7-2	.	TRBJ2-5	TGTGCCAGCAGCGTTACCGGGACTAGCGGGATTAAGACCCAGTACTTC	CASSVTGTSGIKTQYF
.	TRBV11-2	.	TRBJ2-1	TGTGCCAGCACCGGACTGTTCAATGAGCAGTTCTTC	CASTGLFNEQFF
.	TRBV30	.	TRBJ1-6	TGTGCCTGGAGTGTTGCAGGGGATTCACCCCTCCACTTT	CAWSVAGDSPLHF
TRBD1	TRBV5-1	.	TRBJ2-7	TGCGCCAGCAGACAGGGGGGATCCTACGAGCAGTACTTC	CASRQGGSYEQYF
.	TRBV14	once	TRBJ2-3	TGTGCCAGCAGCCCGGGGGTGATCGGGGTTGGAGATACGCAGTATTTT	CASSPGVIGVGDTQYF
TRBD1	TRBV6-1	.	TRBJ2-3	TGTGCCAGCAGTGACGGGACAGGCCACACAGATACGCAGTATTTT	CASSDGTGHTDTQYF
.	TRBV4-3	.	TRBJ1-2	TGCGCCAGCAGCCAAGCGGGCAGCTTGTATGGCTACACCTTC	CASSQAGSLYGYTF
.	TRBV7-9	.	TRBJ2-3	TGTGCCAGCAGCTTAGATGCGTTTAGAAGCACAGATACGCAGTATTTT	CASSLDAFRSTDTQYF
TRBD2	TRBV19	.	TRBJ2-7	TGTGCCAGTAGTATTAGCCTAGCGGAGACCTACGAGCAGTACTTC	CASSISLAETYEQYF
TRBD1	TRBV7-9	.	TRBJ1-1	TGTGCCAGCAGCTTAGCGCTGAGGACAGGAGCCTTGAACACTGAAGCTTTCTTT	CASSLALRTGALNTEAFF
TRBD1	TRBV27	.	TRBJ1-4	TGTGCCAGCAGTTTGGGGACAGGGCATAATGAAAAACTGTTTTTT	CASSLGTGHNEKLFF
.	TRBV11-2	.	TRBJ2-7	TGTGCCAGCAGCTTAAATACAGCAATCCCGGGGGAGCAGTACTTC	CASSLNTAIPGEQYF
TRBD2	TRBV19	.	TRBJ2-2	TGTGCCAGTAGTGTGGGAGGGGAGAACACCGGGGAGCTGTTTTTT	CASSVGGENTGELFF
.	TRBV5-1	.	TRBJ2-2	TGCGCCAGCAGCTTGCTGGCCCCTCTTAGCGCGATGCTCACCGGGGAGCTGTTTTTT	CASSLLAPLSAMLTGELFF
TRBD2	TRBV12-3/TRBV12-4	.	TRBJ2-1	TGTGCCAGCGGGACTAGCGGATACAATGAGCAGTTCTTC	CASGTSGYNEQFF
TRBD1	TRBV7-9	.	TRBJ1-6	TGTGCCAGCGGAATGACAGGGGGCTCCTATAATTCACCCCTCCACTTT	CASGMTGGSYNSPLHF
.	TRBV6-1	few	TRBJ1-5	TGTGCCAGCAGTGAAGTTTATCAGCCCCAGCATTTT	CASSEVYQPQHF
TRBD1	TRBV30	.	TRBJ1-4	TGTGCCTGGAGTGTAACAGGGGTAAATGAAAAACTGTTTTTT	CAWSVTGVNEKLFF
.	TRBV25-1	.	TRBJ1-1	TGTGCCAGCAGTCCCCTTGGAGGGGGCACTGAAGCTTTCTTT	CASSPLGGGTEAFF
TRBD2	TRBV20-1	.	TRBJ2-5	TGCAGTGCTAGTCCCAGCGGGAGGGGATTTGGAGAGACCCAGTACTTC	CSASPSGRGFGETQYF
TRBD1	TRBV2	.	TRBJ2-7	TGTGCCAGCAAACTACAGGGGGCTAGTTACGAGCAGTACTTC	CASKLQGASYEQYF
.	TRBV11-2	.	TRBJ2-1	TGTGCCAGCAGCTTAGGTTCAATTAGTGAGCAGTTCTTC	CASSLGSISEQFF